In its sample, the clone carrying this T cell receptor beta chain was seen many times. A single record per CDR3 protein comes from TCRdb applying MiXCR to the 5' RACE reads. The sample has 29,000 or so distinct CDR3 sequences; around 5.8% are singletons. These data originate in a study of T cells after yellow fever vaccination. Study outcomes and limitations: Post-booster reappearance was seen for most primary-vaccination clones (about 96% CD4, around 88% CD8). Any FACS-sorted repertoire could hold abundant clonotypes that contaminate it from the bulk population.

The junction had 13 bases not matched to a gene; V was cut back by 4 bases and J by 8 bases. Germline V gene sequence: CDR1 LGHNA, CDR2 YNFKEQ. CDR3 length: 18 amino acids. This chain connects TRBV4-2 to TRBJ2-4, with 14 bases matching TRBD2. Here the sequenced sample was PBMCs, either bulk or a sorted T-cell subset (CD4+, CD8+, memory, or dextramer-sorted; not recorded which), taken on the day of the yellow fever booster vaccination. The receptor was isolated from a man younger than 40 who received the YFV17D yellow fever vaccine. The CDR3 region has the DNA TGTGCCAGCAGCCGGGGACTAGCGGGAGACAGAGGAGAATACATTCAGTACTTC. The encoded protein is CASSRGLAGDRGEYIQYF.